Detailed here is one T cell receptor (beta chain). The sample comes from a study of blood T cell repertoires in COVID-19. Study summary: Samples came from the United States, Italy and Spain, spanning acute and convalescent COVID-19.

All enrollees were roughly 18 to 100 years old and from about 24 US areas. Participants were placed into cohorts based on the clinical history they reported. Germline CDR1 is MDHEN and CDR2 is SYDVKM. There are 16 residues in the CDR3. V was trimmed by 6 bases and J by 0 bases, leaving 15 bases between them. Produced via immunoSEQ multiplex PCR; TCRdb's table is partial and in-frame only. The sample includes 400,000 or so clones, 75% to 90% seen only once; the top ten take around 1.1%. This TCR came from a man aged 30 to 39 who had recovered from COVID-19. Sequenced: PBMCs or T cells enriched from blood (not recorded which). This chain joins TRBV28 and TRBJ1-5; tentative D call: TRBD1 (6 bases). CDR3: CASSIVTGRSNQPQHF. Written as DNA, the CDR3 is TGTGCCAGCAGCATCGTTACAGGGCGTAGCAATCAGCCCCAGCATTTT.